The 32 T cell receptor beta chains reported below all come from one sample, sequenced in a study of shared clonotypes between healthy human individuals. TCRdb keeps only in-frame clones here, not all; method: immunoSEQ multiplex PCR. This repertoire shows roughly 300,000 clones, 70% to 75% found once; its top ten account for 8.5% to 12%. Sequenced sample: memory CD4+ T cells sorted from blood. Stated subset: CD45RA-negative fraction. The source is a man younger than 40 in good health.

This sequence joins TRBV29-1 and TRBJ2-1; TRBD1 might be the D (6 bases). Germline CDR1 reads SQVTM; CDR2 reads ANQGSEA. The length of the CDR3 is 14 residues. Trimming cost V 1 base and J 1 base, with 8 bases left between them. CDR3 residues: CSVEGQGSYNEQFF. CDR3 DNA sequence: TGCAGCGTTGAAGGCCAGGGGTCCTACAATGAGCAGTTCTTC.

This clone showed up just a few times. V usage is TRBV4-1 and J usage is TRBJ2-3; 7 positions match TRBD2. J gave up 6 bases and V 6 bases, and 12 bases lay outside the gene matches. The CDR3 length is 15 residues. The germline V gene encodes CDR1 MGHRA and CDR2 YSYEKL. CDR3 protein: CASSQEGGPGDTQYF. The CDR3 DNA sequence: TGCGCCAGCAGTCAGGAGGGAGGGCCTGGGGATACGCAGTATTTT.

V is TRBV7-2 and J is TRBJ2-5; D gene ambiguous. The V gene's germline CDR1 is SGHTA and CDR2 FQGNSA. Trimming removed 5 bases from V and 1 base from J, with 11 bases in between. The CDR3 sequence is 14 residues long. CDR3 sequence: CASSADWAQETQYF. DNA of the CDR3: TGTGCCAGCAGCGCAGATTGGGCCCAAGAGACCCAGTACTTC. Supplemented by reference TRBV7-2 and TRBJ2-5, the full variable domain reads GAGVSQSPSNKVTEKGKDVELRCDPISGHTALYWYRQSLGQGLEFLIYFQGNSAPDKSGLPSDRFSAERTGGSVSTLTIQRTQQEDSAVYLCASSADWAQETQYFGPGTRLLVL.

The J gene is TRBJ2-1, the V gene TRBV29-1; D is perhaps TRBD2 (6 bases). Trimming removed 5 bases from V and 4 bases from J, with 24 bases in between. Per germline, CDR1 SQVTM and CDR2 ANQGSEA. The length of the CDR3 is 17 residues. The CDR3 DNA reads TGCAGCGTTCCCCCCGGGGCGCGGGGAGGTTCGTACAATGAGCAGTTCTTC. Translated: CSVPPGARGGSYNEQFF.

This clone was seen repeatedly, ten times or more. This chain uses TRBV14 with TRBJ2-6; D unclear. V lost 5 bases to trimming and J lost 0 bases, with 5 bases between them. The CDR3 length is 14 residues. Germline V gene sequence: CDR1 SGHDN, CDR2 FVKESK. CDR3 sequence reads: CASSSSSGANVLTF. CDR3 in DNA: TGTGCCAGCAGCAGTAGCTCTGGGGCCAACGTCCTGACTTTC.

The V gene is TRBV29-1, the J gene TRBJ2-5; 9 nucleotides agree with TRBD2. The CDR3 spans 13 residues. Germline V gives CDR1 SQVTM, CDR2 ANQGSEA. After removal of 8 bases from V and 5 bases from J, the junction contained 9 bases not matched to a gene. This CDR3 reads CSSEAGGGETQYF. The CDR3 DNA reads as TGCAGCTCCGAAGCGGGAGGTGGCGAGACCCAGTACTTC.

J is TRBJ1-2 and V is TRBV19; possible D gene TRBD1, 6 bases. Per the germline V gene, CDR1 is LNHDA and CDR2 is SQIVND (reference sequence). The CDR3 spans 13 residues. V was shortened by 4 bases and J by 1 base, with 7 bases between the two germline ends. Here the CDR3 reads CASSKQGNYGYTF. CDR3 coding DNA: TGTGCCAGTAGTAAACAGGGTAACTATGGCTACACCTTC.

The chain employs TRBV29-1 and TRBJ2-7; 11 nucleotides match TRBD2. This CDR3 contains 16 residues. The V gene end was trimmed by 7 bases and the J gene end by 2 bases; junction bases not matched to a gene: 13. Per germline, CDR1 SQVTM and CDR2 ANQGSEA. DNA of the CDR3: TGCAGCGCCGAAGGCCTAGCGGGAGGACGCACCTACGAGCAGTACTTC. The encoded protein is CSAEGLAGGRTYEQYF.

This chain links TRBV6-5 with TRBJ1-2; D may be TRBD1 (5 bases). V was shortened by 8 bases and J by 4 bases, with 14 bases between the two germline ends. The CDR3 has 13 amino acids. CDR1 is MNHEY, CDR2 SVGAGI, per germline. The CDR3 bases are TGTGCCAGCGGTCCAGGGAACCTCTATGGCTACACCTTC. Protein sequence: CASGPGNLYGYTF.

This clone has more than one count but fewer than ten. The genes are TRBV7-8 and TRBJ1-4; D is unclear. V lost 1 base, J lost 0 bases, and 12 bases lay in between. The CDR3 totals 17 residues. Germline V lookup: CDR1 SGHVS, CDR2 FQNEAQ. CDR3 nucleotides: TGTGCCAGCAGCTTAGGGCCTGTTACTGCAACTAATGAAAAACTGTTTTTT. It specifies CASSLGPVTATNEKLFF.

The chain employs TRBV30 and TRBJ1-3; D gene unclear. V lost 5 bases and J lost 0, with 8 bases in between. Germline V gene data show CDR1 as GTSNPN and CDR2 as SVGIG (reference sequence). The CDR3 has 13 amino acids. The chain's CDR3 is CAWDTVSGNTIYF. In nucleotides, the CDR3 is TGTGCCTGGGACACCGTCTCTGGAAACACCATATATTTT.

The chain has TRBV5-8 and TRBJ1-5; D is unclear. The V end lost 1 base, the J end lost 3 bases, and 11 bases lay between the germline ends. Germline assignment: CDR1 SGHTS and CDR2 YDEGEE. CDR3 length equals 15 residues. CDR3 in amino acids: CASSLLVGSNQPQHF. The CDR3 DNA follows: TGTGCCAGCAGCTTGTTGGTGGGGTCCAATCAGCCCCAGCATTTT. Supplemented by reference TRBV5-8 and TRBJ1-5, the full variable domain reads EAGVTQSPTHLIKTRGQQATLRCSPISGHTSVYWYQQALGLGLQFLLWYDEGEERNRGNFPPRFSGRQFPNYSSELNVNALELEDSALYLCASSLLVGSNQPQHFGDGTRLSIL.

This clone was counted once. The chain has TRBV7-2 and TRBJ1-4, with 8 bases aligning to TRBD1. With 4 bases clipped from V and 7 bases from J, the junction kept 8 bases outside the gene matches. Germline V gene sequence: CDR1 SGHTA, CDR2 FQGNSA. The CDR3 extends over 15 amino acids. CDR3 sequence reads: CASSSSPDRGEKLFF. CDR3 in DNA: TGTGCCAGCAGCTCGAGCCCAGACAGGGGTGAAAAACTGTTTTTT.

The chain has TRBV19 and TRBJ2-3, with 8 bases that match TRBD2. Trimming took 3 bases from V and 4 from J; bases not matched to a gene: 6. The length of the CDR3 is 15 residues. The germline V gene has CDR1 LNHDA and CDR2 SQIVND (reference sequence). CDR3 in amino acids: CASSISGRAADTQYF. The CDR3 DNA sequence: TGTGCCAGTAGTATTTCCGGGAGGGCCGCAGATACGCAGTATTTT.

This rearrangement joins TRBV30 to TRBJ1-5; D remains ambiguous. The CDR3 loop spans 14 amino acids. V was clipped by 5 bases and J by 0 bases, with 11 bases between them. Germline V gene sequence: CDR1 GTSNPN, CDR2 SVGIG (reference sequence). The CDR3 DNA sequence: TGTGCCTGGGGCCGGCTCTATAGCAATCAGCCCCAGCATTTT. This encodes CAWGRLYSNQPQHF.

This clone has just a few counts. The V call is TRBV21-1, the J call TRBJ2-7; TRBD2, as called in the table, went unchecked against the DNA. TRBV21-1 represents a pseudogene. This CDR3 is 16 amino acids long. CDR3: CASSKVLAGVFHEQYF. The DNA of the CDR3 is TGTGCCAGCAGCAAAGTACTAGCGGGAGTCTTTCACGAGCAGTACTTC.

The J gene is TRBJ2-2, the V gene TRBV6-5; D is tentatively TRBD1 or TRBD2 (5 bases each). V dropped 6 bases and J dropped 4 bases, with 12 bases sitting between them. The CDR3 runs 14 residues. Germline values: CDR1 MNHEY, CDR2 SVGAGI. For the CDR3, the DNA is TGTGCCAGCAGGTGGGGGAGATCCACCGGGGAGCTGTTTTTT. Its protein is CASRWGRSTGELFF.

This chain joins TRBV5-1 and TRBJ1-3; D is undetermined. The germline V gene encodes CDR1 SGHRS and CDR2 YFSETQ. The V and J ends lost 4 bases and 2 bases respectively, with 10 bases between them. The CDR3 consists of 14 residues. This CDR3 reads CASSPESPGNTIYF. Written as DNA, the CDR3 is TGCGCCAGCAGCCCCGAGTCGCCTGGAAACACCATATATTTT.

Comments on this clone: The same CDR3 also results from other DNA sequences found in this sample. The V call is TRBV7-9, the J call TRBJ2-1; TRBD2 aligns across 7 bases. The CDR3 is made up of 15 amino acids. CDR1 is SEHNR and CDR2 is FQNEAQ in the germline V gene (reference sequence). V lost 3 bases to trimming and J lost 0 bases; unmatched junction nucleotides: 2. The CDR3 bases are TGTGCCAGCAGCTTTGGCGGGAGCTCCTACAATGAGCAGTTCTTC. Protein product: CASSFGGSSYNEQFF.

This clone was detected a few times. The CDR3 region has the DNA TGCGCCAGCAGCCACGAGATAGGGACTAGCGGGAGTGGGGGCTACGAGCAGTACTTC. It codes for CASSHEIGTSGSGGYEQYF. The chain joins TRBV4-3 to TRBJ2-7; 14 bases are shared with TRBD2. V lost 3 bases and J lost 3; bases outside the gene matches: 13. Germline V lookup: CDR1 LGHNA, CDR2 YSLEER. The CDR3 is 19 residues long.

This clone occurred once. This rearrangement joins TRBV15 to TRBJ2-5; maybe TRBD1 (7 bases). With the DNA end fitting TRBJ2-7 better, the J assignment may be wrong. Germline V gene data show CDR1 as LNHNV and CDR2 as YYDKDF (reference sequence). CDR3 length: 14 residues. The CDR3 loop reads CATSRAGGSYEQYF. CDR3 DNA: TGTGCCACCAGCAGAGCAGGGGGGTCCTACGAGCAGTACTTC.

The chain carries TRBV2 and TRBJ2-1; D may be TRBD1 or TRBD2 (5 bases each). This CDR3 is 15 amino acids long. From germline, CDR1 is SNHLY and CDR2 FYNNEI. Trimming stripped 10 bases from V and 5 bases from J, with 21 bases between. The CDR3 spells CATRMGRGGHNEQFF. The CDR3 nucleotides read TGTGCCACGAGGATGGGTCGGGGCGGACACAATGAGCAGTTCTTC.

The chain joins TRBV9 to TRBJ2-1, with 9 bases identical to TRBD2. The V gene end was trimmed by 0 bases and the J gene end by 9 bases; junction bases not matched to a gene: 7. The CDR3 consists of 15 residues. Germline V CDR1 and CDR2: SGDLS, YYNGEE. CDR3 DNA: TGTGCCAGCAGCGTAGTGGGTAGCGGGAGTCCTGAGCAGTTCTTC. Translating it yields CASSVVGSGSPEQFF.

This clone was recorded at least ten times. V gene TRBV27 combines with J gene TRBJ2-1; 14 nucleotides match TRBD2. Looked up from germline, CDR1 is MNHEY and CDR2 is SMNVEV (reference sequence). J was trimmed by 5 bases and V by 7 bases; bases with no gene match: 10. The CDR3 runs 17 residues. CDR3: CASTRRAGLAGDNEQFF. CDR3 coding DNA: TGTGCCAGCACGAGGAGGGCGGGACTAGCGGGAGACAATGAGCAGTTCTTC.

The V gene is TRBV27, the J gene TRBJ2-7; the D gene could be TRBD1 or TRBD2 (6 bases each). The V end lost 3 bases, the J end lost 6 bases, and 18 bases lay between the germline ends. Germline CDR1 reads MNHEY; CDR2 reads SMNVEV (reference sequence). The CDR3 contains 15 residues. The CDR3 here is CASSFEGGTPVEQYF. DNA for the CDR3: TGTGCCAGCAGTTTTGAGGGGGGCACTCCTGTCGAGCAGTACTTC.

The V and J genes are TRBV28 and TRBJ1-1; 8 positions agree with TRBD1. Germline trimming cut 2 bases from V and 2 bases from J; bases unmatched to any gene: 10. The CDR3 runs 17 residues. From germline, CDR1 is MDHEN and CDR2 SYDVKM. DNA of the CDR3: TGTGCCAGCAGTTTAGGACAGGGAGTGACAGCCAACACTGAAGCTTTCTTT. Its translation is CASSLGQGVTANTEAFF.

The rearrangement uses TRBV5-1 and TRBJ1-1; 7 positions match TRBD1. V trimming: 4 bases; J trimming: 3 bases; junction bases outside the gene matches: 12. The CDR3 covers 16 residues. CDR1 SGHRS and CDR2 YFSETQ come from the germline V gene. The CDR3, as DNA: TGCGCCAGCAGCCTCCTGCGACAGGGCGGGCACACTGAAGCTTTCTTT. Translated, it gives CASSLLRQGGHTEAFF.

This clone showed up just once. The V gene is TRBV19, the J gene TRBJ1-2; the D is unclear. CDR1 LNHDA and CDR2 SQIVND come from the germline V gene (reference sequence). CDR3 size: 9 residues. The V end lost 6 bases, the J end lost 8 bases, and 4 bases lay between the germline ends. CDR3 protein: CASRAGYTF. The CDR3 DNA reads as TGTGCCAGTAGGGCGGGCTACACCTTC.

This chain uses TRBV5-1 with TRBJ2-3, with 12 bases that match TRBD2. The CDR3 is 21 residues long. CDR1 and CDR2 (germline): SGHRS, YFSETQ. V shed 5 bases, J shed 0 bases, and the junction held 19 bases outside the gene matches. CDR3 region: CASSSRGMTSGRNPSTDTQYF. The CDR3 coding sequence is TGCGCCAGCAGTTCACGCGGAATGACTAGCGGGAGAAATCCTAGCACAGATACGCAGTATTTT. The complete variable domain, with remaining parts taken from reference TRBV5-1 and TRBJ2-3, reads KAGVTQTPRYLIKTRGQQVTLSCSPISGHRSVSWYQQTPGQGLQFLFEYFSETQRNKGNFPGRFSGRQFSNSRSEMNVSTLELGDSALYLCASSSRGMTSGRNPSTDTQYFGPGTRLTVL.

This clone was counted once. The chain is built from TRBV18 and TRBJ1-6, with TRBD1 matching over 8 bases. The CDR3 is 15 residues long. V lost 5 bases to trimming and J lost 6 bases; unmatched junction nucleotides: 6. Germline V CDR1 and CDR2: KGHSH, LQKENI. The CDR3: CASSSQGAGNSPLHF. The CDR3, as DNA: TGTGCCAGCTCATCCCAGGGGGCGGGTAATTCACCCCTCCACTTT.

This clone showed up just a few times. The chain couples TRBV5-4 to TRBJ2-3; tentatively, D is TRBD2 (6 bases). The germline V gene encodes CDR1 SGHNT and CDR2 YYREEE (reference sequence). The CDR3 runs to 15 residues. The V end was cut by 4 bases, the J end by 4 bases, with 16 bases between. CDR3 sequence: CASSPSGLRSDTQYF. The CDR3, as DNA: TGTGCCAGCAGCCCAAGCGGGTTACGGTCAGATACGCAGTATTTT.

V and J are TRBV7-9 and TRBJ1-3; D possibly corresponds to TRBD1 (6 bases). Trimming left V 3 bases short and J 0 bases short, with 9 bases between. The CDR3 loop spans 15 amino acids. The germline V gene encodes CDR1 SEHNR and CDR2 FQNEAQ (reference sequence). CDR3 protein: CASSFTGNSGNTIYF. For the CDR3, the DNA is TGTGCCAGCAGCTTTACAGGGAACTCTGGAAACACCATATATTTT.